This is a list of T cell receptor beta chains from one sample in a study of cytomegalovirus exposure and HLA in healthy donors. The data were produced by immunoSEQ multiplex PCR, yet TCRdb's version contains in-frame clones alone and is incomplete. The sample has around 93,000 clones, about four fifths seen once. The sequenced sample consisted of PBMCs. The receptors come from a man aged 45 to 65 in good health and CMV-seronegative. Both conserved end residues are part of each CDR3.

j_call v_call cdr3_aa
TRBJ2-5 TRBV7-9 CASTLDRPETQYF
TRBJ2-7 TRBV7-2 CASSSDRTSYEQYF
TRBJ1-4 TRBV5-1 CASSDGTANEKLFF
TRBJ1-1 TRBV5-8 CAGGRGNTEAFF
TRBJ1-2 TRBV28 CASSHTDRVGGYTF
TRBJ2-7 TRBV27 CASSIGGSYEQYF
TRBJ1-3 TRBV10-2 CASSESGRRSGNTIYF
TRBJ2-7 TRBV7-9 CASSPGGSGSYEQYF
TRBJ2-1 TRBV7-3 CASSLTSGTGGNNEQFF
TRBJ2-3 TRBV5-1 CASSFTSGGDTQYF
TRBJ1-4 TRBV19 CASSRGGNNEKLFF
TRBJ2-7 TRBV5-4 CASSLGLAETYEQYF
TRBJ1-1 TRBV28 CASRSPAGGGNTEAFF
TRBJ2-2 TRBV18 CASSPRQGRTGELFF
TRBJ2-5 TRBV5-1 CASSLTGGDVTQYF
TRBJ1-3 TRBV28 CASSSGTADPPSANTIYF
TRBJ2-1 TRBV9 CASAAGTWSRDEQFF
TRBJ1-4 TRBV7-8 CASSAGEKLFF